A single sample gave rise to the 30 T cell receptor beta chains below, sequenced in a study of blood T cells in healthy people across ages. A sample-barcoded 5' primer and a J-beta primer mix were used in a second PCR of roughly 7 to 11 cycles. TCRdb itself ran the 5' RACE reads through MiXCR, one entry per CDR3 protein. The sample shows about 1,000,000 distinct CDR3 sequences, under 55% of them seen only once. Specimen: blood. These receptors all stem from a woman between 55 and 75 years old in good health.

The count of this clonotype is one. The V call is TRBV12-3 or TRBV12-4, the J call TRBJ1-1; D remains ambiguous. V was cut by 7 bases and J by 4 bases, with 10 bases left in between. The CDR3 is made up of 12 amino acids. CDR3 bases: TGTGCCAGCACTGTTTCCCGCACTGAAGCTTTCTTT. Translation: CASTVSRTEAFF.

The chain links TRBV14 to TRBJ2-7; 11 nucleotides match TRBD2. The length of the CDR3 is 18 residues. Unmatched junction bases numbered 7, after V lost 0 bases and J lost 0 bases. Germline CDR1 and CDR2: SGHDN and FVKESK. CDR3 coding DNA: TGTGCCAGCAGCCAAGAGGGGCAACTAGCGGGAGACTCCTACGAGCAGTACTTC. Its protein is CASSQEGQLAGDSYEQYF.

The rearrangement uses TRBV3-1 and TRBJ2-1, with D uncertain. TRBJ2-7 explains the end of the DNA better; the J call may be wrong. Germline lookup yields CDR1 LGHDT and CDR2 YNNKEL (reference sequence). The CDR3 is made up of 15 amino acids. CDR3 in amino acids: CASSQENVPYNEQYF. In nucleotides, the CDR3 is TGTGCCAGCAGCCAAGAGAACGTACCCTACAATGAGCAGTACTTC.

The J gene is TRBJ2-4, the V gene TRBV29-1, with 8 positions matching TRBD2. TRBJ2-7 explains the end of the DNA better; the J call may be wrong. Germline lookup yields CDR1 SQVTM and CDR2 ANQGSEA. The CDR3 contains 13 residues. The CDR3 here is CSVGRAGAYEQYF. In nucleotides, the CDR3 is TGCAGCGTGGGACGAGCGGGGGCCTACGAGCAGTACTTC.

V is TRBV20-1 and J is TRBJ2-1; TRBD2 matches 9 bases. This CDR3 spans 14 amino acids. The junction had 9 bases not matched to a gene; V was cut back by 3 bases and J by 9 bases. The germline CDR1 and CDR2 sequences are DFQATT and SNEGSKA (reference sequence). CDR3 region: CSASRREGRSEQFF. The DNA of the CDR3 is TGCAGTGCTAGTCGGCGGGAGGGCCGAAGTGAGCAGTTCTTC.

This clonotype was picked up a small number of times. V is TRBV5-1 and J is TRBJ1-2; D remains unclear. The V end lost 1 base, the J end lost 2 bases, and 12 bases lay between the germline ends. This CDR3 has 15 residues. Germline V lookup: CDR1 SGHRS, CDR2 YFSETQ. The CDR3 nucleotides read TGCGCCAGCAGCTTGTATCGGACGGGGAACTATGGCTACACCTTC. Protein sequence: CASSLYRTGNYGYTF.

This clonotype was counted between two and nine times. This chain joins TRBV4-1 and TRBJ2-5; TRBD2 agrees at 7 bases. TRBJ2-7 explains the end of the DNA better; the J call may be wrong. CDR1 MGHRA and CDR2 YSYEKL come from the germline V gene. This CDR3 is built from 16 residues. The CDR3 sequence is CASSQDFGTKLYEQYF. The CDR3 DNA reads TGCGCCAGCAGCCAAGACTTCGGGACTAAGCTCTACGAGCAGTACTTC.

This clonotype occurred once. At one of its ends the junction is not consistent with the germline gene, which may arise from a read error. The rearrangement joins TRBV12-3 or TRBV12-4 to TRBJ1-1; the D is unclear. The CDR3 runs 12 residues. The chain's CDR3 is CAGSPGLTEAFF. DNA for the CDR3: TGTGCCGGCAGTCCTGGTTTAACTGAAGCTTTCTTT.

The V and J genes are TRBV20-1 and TRBJ2-4; tentatively, D is TRBD1 or TRBD2 (5 bases each). TRBJ2-7 explains the end of the DNA better; the J call may be wrong. The germline V gene encodes CDR1 DFQATT and CDR2 SNEGSKA (reference sequence). This CDR3 is built from 13 residues. The CDR3 here is CSAKGTGPYEQYF. CDR3 bases: TGCAGTGCCAAGGGCACGGGACCCTACGAGCAGTACTTC.

The genes are TRBV5-1 and TRBJ2-7; a possible D gene is TRBD1 (9 bases). This CDR3 has 19 amino acids. V gave up 4 bases and J gave up 2 bases, with 28 bases separating them. Germline loops: CDR1 SGHRS, CDR2 YFSETQ. CDR3 loop: CASSPGGDRVNPRTYEQYF. The CDR3 DNA is TGCGCCAGCAGCCCGGGAGGGGACAGGGTTAACCCTAGAACCTACGAGCAGTACTTC.

The chain links TRBV24-1 to TRBJ2-1, with 10 bases that match TRBD2. The last part of the DNA fits TRBJ2-7 better; the J call may be wrong. Germline assignment: CDR1 KGHDR and CDR2 SFDVKD. This CDR3 is 16 amino acids long. This chain's CDR3 is CATSDRTSGILNEQYF. The CDR3 DNA is TGTGCCACCAGTGATCGGACTAGCGGAATCCTCAATGAGCAGTACTTC.

The V and J genes are TRBV6-5 and TRBJ2-7; D possibly corresponds to TRBD2 (5 bases). CDR1 is MNHEY and CDR2 is SVGAGI in the germline V gene. The CDR3 length is 15 residues. Trimming cost V 0 bases and J 2 bases, with 11 bases left between them. CDR3 bases: TGTGCCAGCAGTTACTCCCAGACTAACCCCTACGAGCAGTACTTC. It yields the protein CASSYSQTNPYEQYF.

The rearrangement links TRBV7-2 to TRBJ2-5; D might be TRBD1 or TRBD2, each matching 5 bases. The germline CDR1 and CDR2 sequences are SGHTA and FQGNSA. The CDR3 has 13 residues. Trimming left V 4 bases short and J 5 bases short, with 11 bases between. CDR3 nucleotides: TGTGCCAGCAGCTCCGGGGCTGTTGAGACCCAGTACTTC. Its protein is CASSSGAVETQYF.

V is TRBV3-1 and J is TRBJ2-7; D not resolved. In germline, CDR1 is LGHDT, CDR2 YNNKEL (reference sequence). This CDR3 region has 12 residues. The ends were cut back, 4 bases at V and 3 bases at J, with 7 bases in the middle. The DNA for the CDR3 is TGTGCCAGCAGCCCTGACCACTACGAGCAGTACTTC. Residues: CASSPDHYEQYF.

The chain combines TRBV25-1 with TRBJ2-1; possibly TRBD1 for D (5 bases). This CDR3 contains 14 residues. CDR1 is MGHDK, CDR2 SYGVNS, per germline. V was pared by 7 bases and J by 1 base, with 11 bases between. CDR3 loop: CASIGAVSYNEQFF. The CDR3 DNA follows: TGTGCCAGCATTGGGGCGGTGTCCTACAATGAGCAGTTCTTC.

The V call is TRBV27, the J call TRBJ2-1, with 7 bases identical to TRBD2. The CDR3 has 15 residues. CDR1 and CDR2 (germline): MNHEY, SMNVEV (reference sequence). With 5 bases clipped from V and 4 bases from J, the junction kept 8 bases outside the gene matches. The DNA for the CDR3 is TGTGCCAGCAGTCCGACTAACGGGAGGTACAATGAGCAGTTCTTC. Protein sequence: CASSPTNGRYNEQFF.

CDR3 nucleotides: TGTGCCAGCAGTTACTCACTCAGGGGCGCGGGCTACACCTTC. Its protein is CASSYSLRGAGYTF. The V and J genes are TRBV6-5 and TRBJ1-2, with D maybe TRBD1 (6 bases). The V gene's germline CDR1 is MNHEY and CDR2 SVGAGI. The CDR3 extends over 14 amino acids. Between the trimmed V and J ends, which lost 0 bases and 8 bases, there was a span of 13 bases.

The V and J genes are TRBV29-1 and TRBJ2-1; TRBD2 aligns across 13 bases. CDR1 is SQVTM, CDR2 ANQGSEA, per germline. The CDR3 spans 20 residues. With 3 bases clipped from V and 4 bases from J, the junction kept 18 bases outside the gene matches. CDR3 nucleotides: TGCAGCGTTGATTCCCACCCACTAGCGGGAGGGCCCGCACGGTACAATGAGCAGTTCTTC. Encoded protein: CSVDSHPLAGGPARYNEQFF.

This clonotype was seen a few times. The V and J genes are TRBV27 and TRBJ2-1, with a weak D call TRBD2 (6 bases). V lost 3 bases and J 6 bases, leaving 12 bases between the germline ends. Germline V gene data show CDR1 as MNHEY and CDR2 as SMNVEV (reference sequence). The CDR3 is made up of 14 amino acids. CDR3: CASSLQRVGNEQFF. The CDR3 nucleotides are TGTGCCAGCAGTTTGCAGCGGGTCGGCAATGAGCAGTTCTTC.

This clonotype was picked up a small number of times. The V gene is TRBV6-5, the J gene TRBJ2-4; 7 nucleotides line up with TRBD1. TRBJ2-7 matches the DNA end more closely, so the J call is doubtful. This CDR3 comprises 15 residues. CDR1 is MNHEY, CDR2 SVGAGI, per germline. This chain's CDR3 is CASSYSRDRVYEQYF. The CDR3 DNA sequence: TGTGCCAGCAGTTACTCCCGCGACAGGGTTTACGAGCAGTACTTC.

This clonotype was seen a few times. V is TRBV29-1 and J is TRBJ1-2; 10 nucleotides agree with TRBD1. The length of the CDR3 is 13 residues. CDR1 SQVTM and CDR2 ANQGSEA come from the germline V gene. V was clipped by 7 bases and J by 1 base; unmatched bases: 3. For the CDR3, the DNA is TGCAGCGCCCGGACAGGGGGTAACTATGGCTACACCTTC. Encoded protein: CSARTGGNYGYTF.

In regard to this clonotype: At one of its ends the junction is not consistent with the germline gene, which may arise from a read error. The V gene is TRBV18, the J gene TRBJ2-7; 7 bases agree with TRBD1. The CDR3 spans 13 residues. CDR1 KGHSH and CDR2 LQKENI come from the germline V gene. The CDR3 bases are TGTGCCAGCGCACCACAGGGGACCTACGAGCAGTACTTC. It yields the protein CASAPQGTYEQYF.

CDR3 loop: CASSLGTQSQETQYF. CDR3 bases: TGTGCCAGCAGCTTAGGGACTCAATCTCAAGAGACCCAGTACTTC. The chain joins TRBV11-2 to TRBJ2-5, with a possible D match to TRBD2 (5 bases). V gave up 1 base and J gave up 2 bases, with 11 bases separating them. The CDR3 extends over 15 amino acids. CDR1 SGHAT and CDR2 FQNNGV come from the germline V gene.

The chain is built from TRBV10-3 and TRBJ2-5, with D perhaps matching TRBD1 (5 bases). Trimming cost V 3 bases and J 4 bases, with 12 bases left between them. CDR1 and CDR2 (germline): ENHRY, SYGVKD. This CDR3 comprises 14 residues. Written as DNA, the CDR3 is TGTGCCATCAGTGATCCAGGGCCGTCAGAGACCCAGTACTTC. Protein sequence: CAISDPGPSETQYF.

The V call is TRBV12-3 or TRBV12-4, the J call TRBJ2-7; D is ambiguous. The CDR3 loop spans 13 amino acids. The V and J ends lost 2 bases and 5 bases respectively, with 10 bases between them. CDR3 sequence reads: CASSLKGYHEQYF. The CDR3 DNA sequence: TGTGCCAGCAGTTTAAAGGGTTACCACGAGCAGTACTTC.

The chain combines TRBV7-9 with TRBJ2-5, with 9 bases identical to TRBD1. V dropped 5 bases and J dropped 4; count of bases not matched to a gene: 8. The germline V gene has CDR1 SEHNR and CDR2 FQNEAQ (reference sequence). There are 15 residues in the CDR3. DNA of the CDR3: TGTGCCAGCAGCGCGCCACCGGGACAGGGAGAGACCCAGTACTTC. Its translation is CASSAPPGQGETQYF.

The chain joins TRBV27 to TRBJ2-3; D gene uncertain. Germline loops: CDR1 MNHEY, CDR2 SMNVEV (reference sequence). V was clipped by 0 bases and J by 3 bases, with 10 bases between them. CDR3 length equals 15 residues. Written as DNA, the CDR3 is TGTGCCAGCAGTTTATCTCGACTGGGGACAGATACGCAGTATTTT. Translated: CASSLSRLGTDTQYF.

The sample holds a few counts of this clonotype. Here the CDR3 DNA reads TGTGCCAGCAGTTGGGACCGCCACACAGATACGCAGTATTTT. It specifies CASSWDRHTDTQYF. The chain carries TRBV27 and TRBJ2-3; D possibly matches TRBD1 or TRBD2 (5 bases each). Trimming left V 4 bases short and J 2 bases short, with 10 bases between. The CDR3 has 14 residues. The germline gives CDR1 MNHEY, CDR2 SMNVEV (reference sequence).

This chain joins TRBV4-1 and TRBJ2-5; D remains ambiguous. Germline V gene lookup returns CDR1 MGHRA and CDR2 YSYEKL. The V end lost 0 bases, the J end lost 6 bases, and 14 bases lay between the germline ends. The CDR3 contains 15 residues. For the CDR3, the DNA is TGCGCCAGCAGCCAAGATCGGGCAGAGTTGCAGACCCAGTACTTC. It is translated as CASSQDRAELQTQYF.

This clonotype showed up just a few times. The gene calls are TRBV2 and TRBJ2-5; D is unclear. CDR3 size: 14 residues. CDR1 is SNHLY and CDR2 is FYNNEI in the germline V gene. Trimming took off 2 bases at V and 4 bases at J, with 11 bases between the two ends. The DNA for the CDR3 is TGTGCCAGCAGTGAAAGCGTCAAAAGAGAGACCCAGTACTTC. Amino acid sequence: CASSESVKRETQYF.